This T cell receptor (beta chain) was identified in a study of shared clonotypes between healthy human individuals. About the study: Per donor, CD8 memory used one plate, CD8 naive used two, CD4 memory used three and CD4 naive used three.

Produced via immunoSEQ multiplex PCR; TCRdb's table is partial and in-frame only. Of about 2.2 million clones detected, 80% to 95% appear once; the ten largest clones hold about 1.7%. CD45RO negativity and positive selection for CCR7 defined naive CD8 cells, a population that excluded terminally differentiated effector memory CD45RA+ cells. Germline values: CDR1 SGHDT, CDR2 YYEEEE. V shed 3 bases and J 7 bases; nucleotides not matched to a gene: 7. The CDR3 extends over 14 amino acids. The rearrangement joins TRBV5-6 to TRBJ2-5; the match to TRBD1 covers 9 bases. The clonotype was recovered from a man between 18 and 35 years old in good health. Some clones in this sample may be carry-over from other donors' samples. Input material: naive CD8+ T cells from PBMCs. As DNA, the CDR3 is TGTGCCAGCAGCTGGGGGACAGGGAGCGCGACCCAGTACTTC. Its translation: CASSWGTGSATQYF.